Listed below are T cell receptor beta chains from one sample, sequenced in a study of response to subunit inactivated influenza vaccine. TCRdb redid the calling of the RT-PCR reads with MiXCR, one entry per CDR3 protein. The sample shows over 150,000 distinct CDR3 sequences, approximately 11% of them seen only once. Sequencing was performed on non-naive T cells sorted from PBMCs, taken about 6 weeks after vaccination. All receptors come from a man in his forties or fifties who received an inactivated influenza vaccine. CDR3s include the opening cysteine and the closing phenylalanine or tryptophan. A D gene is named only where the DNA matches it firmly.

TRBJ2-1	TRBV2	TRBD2	CASSLAGGGDNEQFF
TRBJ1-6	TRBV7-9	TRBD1	CASSVRQGLVSPLHF
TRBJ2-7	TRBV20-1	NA	CSARDQGSGYEQYF
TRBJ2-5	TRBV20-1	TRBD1	CSAKLDRIQETQYF
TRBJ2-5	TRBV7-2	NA	CADSLVLGTQETQYF
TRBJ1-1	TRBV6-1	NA	CASSTRANTEAFF
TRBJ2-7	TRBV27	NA	CASKGGVSYEQYF
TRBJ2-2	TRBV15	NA	CATSRGGPIAGELFF
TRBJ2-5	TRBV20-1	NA	CSARDRRGTLETQYF
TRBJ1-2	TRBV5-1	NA	CASRPDTVDGYTF
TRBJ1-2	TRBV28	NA	CASSLFTPGAYGYTF
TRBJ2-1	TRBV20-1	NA	CSAPIVAGYNEQFF
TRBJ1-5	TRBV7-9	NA	CASSISDSSNQPQHF
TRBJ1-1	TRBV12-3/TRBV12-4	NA	CASSFRDGNTEAFF
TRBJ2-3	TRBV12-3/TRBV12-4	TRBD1	CASSAGTATDTQYF
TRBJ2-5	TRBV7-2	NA	CASRAGPAQETQYF
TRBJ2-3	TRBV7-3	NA	CASSPLGGSGKGGTDTQYF
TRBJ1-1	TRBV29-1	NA	CSVADGSYTEAFF
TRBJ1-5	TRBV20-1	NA	CSARGPFSNQPQHF
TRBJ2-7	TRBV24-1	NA	CATSEASQYEQYF
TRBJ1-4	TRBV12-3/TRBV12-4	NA	CASSFPLGKGEEKLFF
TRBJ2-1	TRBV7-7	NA	CASSLGPYSSRSYNEQFF
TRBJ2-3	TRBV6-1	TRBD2	CASSLAGVRDTQYF
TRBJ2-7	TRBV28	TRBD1	CASRIDRGYEQYF
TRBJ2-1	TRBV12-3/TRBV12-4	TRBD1	CASTHPGARDRGIYYNEQFF
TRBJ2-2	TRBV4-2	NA	CASSQRHPPTGELFF
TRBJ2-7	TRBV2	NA	CASMEGSPGDEQYF
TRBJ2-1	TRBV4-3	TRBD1	CASSLRDRGVNEQFF
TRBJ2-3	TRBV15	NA	CATSRATGTGDTQYF
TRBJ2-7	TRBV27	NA	CASSALSGDYEQYF
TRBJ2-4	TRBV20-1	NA	CSARVTGVRYIQYF
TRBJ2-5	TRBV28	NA	CASSRYETQYF
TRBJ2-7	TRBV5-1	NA	CASSLDVGFTYEQYF
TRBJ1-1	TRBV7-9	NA	CASSFGLRAAFF
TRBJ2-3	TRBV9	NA	CASSPTVGTSTDTQYF
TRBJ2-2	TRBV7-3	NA	CASSTAGQANTGELFF
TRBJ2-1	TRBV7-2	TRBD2	CASSLAGTNYNEQFF
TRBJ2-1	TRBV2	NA	CASSLNDREQFF
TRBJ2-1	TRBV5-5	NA	CASGWVPEQFF
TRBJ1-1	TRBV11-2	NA	CASSLGRTATEAFF
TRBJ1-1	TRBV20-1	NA	CSASSTQVTEAFF
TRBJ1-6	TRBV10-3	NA	CATSESSPLHF